This T cell receptor (beta chain) came from a study of early T cells in non-severe SARS-CoV-2 infection. Study at large: Bulk RNA taken from unsorted whole blood was sequenced, leaving chains unpaired.

Attachment of unique molecular identifiers to individual cDNA molecules was performed. Via MiXCR, TCRdb re-called the 5' RACE reads, giving one row per CDR3 protein. The data contain tens of thousands of distinct CDR3 sequences, 5% to 6.5% of them seen just once; the ten biggest clones take up roughly 7.8%. For this clonotype: As yet, its antigen is unknown.

Overall study findings and caveats: Reliance on VDJdb matching favored anti-spike CD8 responses; private and CD4 specificities were missed.

The TCR originated in an adult who was a healthcare worker with PCR-confirmed SARS-CoV-2 infection or an uninfected control (not recorded which). Input material: whole blood.

CDR3 loop: CASSGNPGPESYEQYF. For the CDR3, the DNA is TGTGCCAGCAGTGGGAACCCGGGACCGGAGTCCTACGAGCAGTACTTC. The chain is built from TRBV6-6 and TRBJ2-7; perhaps D is TRBD1 or TRBD2 (5 bases each). CDR1 is MNHNY and CDR2 is SVGAGI in the germline V gene (reference sequence). The CDR3 has 16 residues. V was clipped by 5 bases and J by 1 base, with 18 bases between them.